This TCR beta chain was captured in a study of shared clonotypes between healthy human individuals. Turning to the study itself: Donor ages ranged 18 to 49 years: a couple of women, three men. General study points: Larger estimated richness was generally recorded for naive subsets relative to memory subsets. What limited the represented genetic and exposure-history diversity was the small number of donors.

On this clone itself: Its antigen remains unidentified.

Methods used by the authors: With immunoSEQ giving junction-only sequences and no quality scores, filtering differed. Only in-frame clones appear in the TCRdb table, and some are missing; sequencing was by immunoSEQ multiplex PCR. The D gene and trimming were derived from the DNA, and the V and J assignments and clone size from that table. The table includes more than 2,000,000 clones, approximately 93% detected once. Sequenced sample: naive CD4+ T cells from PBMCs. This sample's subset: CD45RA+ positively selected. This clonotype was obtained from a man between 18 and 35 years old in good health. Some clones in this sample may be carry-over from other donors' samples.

For the CDR3, the DNA is TGTGCCAGTAGCCGCCCCGGCGGGGAGCAGTTCTTC. Translated: CASSRPGGEQFF. The chain uses TRBV19 and TRBJ2-1, with D possibly matching TRBD2 (5 bases). The CDR3 totals 12 residues. Trimming took 6 bases from V and 10 from J, leaving 13 bases between them. Per the germline V gene, CDR1 is LNHDA and CDR2 is SQIVND (reference sequence).